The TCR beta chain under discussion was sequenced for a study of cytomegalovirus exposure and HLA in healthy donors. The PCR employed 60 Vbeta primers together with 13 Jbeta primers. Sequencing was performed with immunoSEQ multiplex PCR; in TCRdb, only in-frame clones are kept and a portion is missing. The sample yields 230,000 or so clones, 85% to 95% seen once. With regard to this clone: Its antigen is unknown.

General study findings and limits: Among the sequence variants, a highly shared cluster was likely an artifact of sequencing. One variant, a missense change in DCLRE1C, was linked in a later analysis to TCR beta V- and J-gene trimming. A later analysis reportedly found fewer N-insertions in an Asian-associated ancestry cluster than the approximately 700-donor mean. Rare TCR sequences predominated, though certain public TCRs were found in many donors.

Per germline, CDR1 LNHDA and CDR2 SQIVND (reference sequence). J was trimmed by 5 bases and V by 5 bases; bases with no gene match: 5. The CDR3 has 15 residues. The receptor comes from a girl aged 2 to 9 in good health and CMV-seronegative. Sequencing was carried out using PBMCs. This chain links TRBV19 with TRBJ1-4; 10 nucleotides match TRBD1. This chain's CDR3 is CASSSRTGGNEKLFF. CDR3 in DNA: TGTGCCAGTAGTTCCCGGACAGGGGGAAATGAAAAACTGTTTTTT.